The 2 T cell receptor beta chains given below trace back to one sample, sequenced in a study of post-analysis software for immune sequencing data. Points from the study as a whole: Patients carried roughly five TRBV segments more frequently than controls did, and TRBV5-6, TRBV5-1 and TRBV20-1 were among them.

The library was made from cDNA and included unique molecular identifiers. TCRdb redid the calling of the PCR reads with MiXCR, one entry per CDR3 protein. The sample yields some 240,000 distinct CDR3 sequences, 36% seen once. These receptors have no identified antigens. Sequencing was carried out using blood. The receptors originated from a girl between 10 and 17 years old with multiple sclerosis.

This clonotype appeared many times. The V and J genes are TRBV24-1 and TRBJ2-1; 10 nucleotides line up with TRBD2. The V segment lost 3 bases and the J segment 0 bases; nucleotides outside the gene matches: 7. Per the germline V gene, CDR1 is KGHDR and CDR2 is SFDVKD. The CDR3 loop spans 18 amino acids. The CDR3 sequence: CATSDRSGRDSSYNEQFF. The CDR3 DNA is TGTGCCACCAGTGATAGAAGCGGGAGGGACAGCTCCTACAATGAGCAGTTCTTC.

This clonotype showed up many times. The V gene is TRBV29-1, the J gene TRBJ2-1; D is possibly TRBD2 (5 bases). The germline V and J ends were trimmed by 6 bases and 1 base, with 13 bases remaining between them. The length of the CDR3 is 14 residues. Germline loops: CDR1 SQVTM, CDR2 ANQGSEA. The CDR3 region has the DNA TGCAGCGTGGGCATAGGAGGATCCTACAATGAGCAGTTCTTC. Its translation is CSVGIGGSYNEQFF.